The 3 T cell receptor beta chains below were found in one sample sequenced in a study of control samples from healthy donors and cancer patients (dated by TCRdb to about 2020). The method behind the library was the immunoSEQ multiplex PCR assay. TCRdb carries this immuneACCESS record with in-frame sequences only. Its versions omit some clonotypes, under half of them owing to an unresolved V gene in the studies checked, with the rest unexplained. This sample gives around 70,000 clones in total; approximately 94% of them show up just once. Approximately 2.8% of the sample is held by the ten biggest clonotypes. Source material: blood. The source of these receptors is a woman aged 25 to 39 in good health.

This clone occurred once. The chain couples TRBV6-5 to TRBJ2-7, with D possibly being TRBD1 (5 bases). This CDR3 has 13 amino acids. Trimming stripped 5 bases from V and 3 bases from J, with 11 bases between. Germline loops: CDR1 MNHEY, CDR2 SVGAGI. In DNA, the CDR3 is TGTGCCAGCAGTAGACCAGGGTTCTACGAGCAGTACGTC. This sequence encodes CASSRPGFYEQYV.

Only a few counts were recorded for this clone. V is TRBV6-1 and J is TRBJ2-7, with no clear D. Germline loops: CDR1 MNHNS, CDR2 SASEGT. The CDR3 loop spans 16 amino acids. V gave up 4 bases and J gave up 0 bases, with 16 bases separating them. The CDR3 DNA follows: TGTGCCAGCAGTGGGCTCAGAGACGGATTCTCCTACGAGCAGTACGTC. Protein: CASSGLRDGFSYEQYV.

The chain carries TRBV6-4 and TRBJ2-3; D call uncertain. In germline, CDR1 is MRHNA, CDR2 SNTAGT. Trimming stripped 8 bases from V and 4 bases from J, with 13 bases between. This CDR3 comprises 13 residues. Here the CDR3 DNA reads TGTGCCAGCTCCCTATTTTGGGCAGATACGCAGTATTTT. It codes for CASSLFWADTQYF.